The clone carrying this T cell receptor beta chain was picked up many times. Its cognate antigen is unknown. The sample belongs to a study of T cell repertoires in cytomegalovirus infection. Background on the study: CMV infection together with matching HLA type was indicated by public TCR beta signatures. General observations from the study: Carriers of CMV plus the relevant HLA were identified by cumulative public TCR beta family frequency. HLA-C-restricted CMV clonotypes gave the most frequent clonotype in two of eight donors.

TCRdb passed the reads through MiXCR, listing each CDR3 protein once. The table shows about 400,000 distinct CDR3 sequences, with roughly 20% occurring only once. The germline CDR1 and CDR2 sequences are SEHNR and FQNEAQ (reference sequence). This CDR3 is built from 12 residues. Losses at the gene ends were 10 bases for V and 6 bases for J; bases not matched to a gene: 6. Sample: PBMCs. The sequence came from a human donor in good health (CMV status not recorded). Some clones in this sample may be carry-over from other donors' samples. The J gene is TRBJ2-3, the V gene TRBV7-9; TRBD2 agrees at 8 bases. The CDR3 nucleotides are TGTGCCACGTCGGGAGGGGAGGATACGCAGTATTTT. This gives the protein CATSGGEDTQYF.